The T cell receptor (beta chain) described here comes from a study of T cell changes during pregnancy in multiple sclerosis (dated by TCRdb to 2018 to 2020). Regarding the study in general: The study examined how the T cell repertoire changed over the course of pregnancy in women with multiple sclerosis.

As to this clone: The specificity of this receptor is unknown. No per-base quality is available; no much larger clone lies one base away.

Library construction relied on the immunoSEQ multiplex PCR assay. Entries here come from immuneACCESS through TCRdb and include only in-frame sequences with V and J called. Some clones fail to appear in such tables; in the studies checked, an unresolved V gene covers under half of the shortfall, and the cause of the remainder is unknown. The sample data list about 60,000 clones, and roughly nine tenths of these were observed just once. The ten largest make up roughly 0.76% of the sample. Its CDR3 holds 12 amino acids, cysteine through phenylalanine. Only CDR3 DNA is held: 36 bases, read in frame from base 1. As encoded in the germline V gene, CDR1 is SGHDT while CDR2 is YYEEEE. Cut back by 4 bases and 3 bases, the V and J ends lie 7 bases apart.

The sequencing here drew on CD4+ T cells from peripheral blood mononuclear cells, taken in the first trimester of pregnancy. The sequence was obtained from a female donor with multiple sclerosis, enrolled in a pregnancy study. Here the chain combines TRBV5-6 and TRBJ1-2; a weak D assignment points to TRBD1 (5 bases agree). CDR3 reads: CASSPGDYGYTF. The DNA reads TGTGCCAGCAGCCCGGGGGACTATGGCTACACCTTC.